The 27 T cell receptor beta chains in this list originate from one sample, sequenced in a study of shared clonotypes between healthy human individuals. The method was immunoSEQ multiplex PCR; TCRdb's version includes in-frame clones alone and lacks a portion of them. This sample carries a few million clones, around 93% of them seen once, and the ten largest clones take about 1.6%. CD45RO-negative, CCR7-positively selected cells formed the naive CD8 fraction, excluding terminally differentiated effector memory CD45RA+ cells. The sequenced sample consisted of naive CD8+ T cells from PBMCs. The origin of the receptors is a man between 18 and 29 years old in good health. Some clones in this sample may be carry-over from other donors' samples.

The CDR3 loop reads CASFDQRVSYEQYF. CDR3 DNA: TGTGCCAGCTTCGACCAGCGGGTCTCCTACGAGCAGTACTTC. The chain is built from TRBV28 and TRBJ2-7, with D maybe TRBD2 (6 bases). This CDR3 region has 14 residues. V dropped 8 bases and J dropped 0 bases, with 14 bases sitting between them. The germline gives CDR1 MDHEN, CDR2 SYDVKM.

The chain links TRBV2 to TRBJ1-2, with TRBD1 as a possible D gene (6 bases). Per the germline V gene, CDR1 is SNHLY and CDR2 is FYNNEI. V dropped 8 bases and J dropped 0 bases, with 28 bases sitting between them. The CDR3 loop spans 19 amino acids. The CDR3 is CASLSSAKGGQLANYGYTF. CDR3 in DNA: TGTGCCAGCCTATCTTCTGCCAAAGGGGGTCAGTTAGCTAACTATGGCTACACCTTC.

This chain joins TRBV6-5 and TRBJ1-1; no clear D gene. V shed 9 bases and J shed 6 bases, with 17 bases lying between them. The germline gives CDR1 MNHEY, CDR2 SVGAGI. This CDR3 is 13 amino acids long. CDR3 nucleotide sequence: TGTGCCAGTTCCGAGGTGGGGTTTCCTGAAGCTTTCTTT. Protein product: CASSEVGFPEAFF.

V usage is TRBV15 and J usage is TRBJ1-5; unclear D gene. From germline, CDR1 is LNHNV and CDR2 YYDKDF (reference sequence). V lost 1 base to trimming and J lost 4 bases, with 8 bases between them. The CDR3 sequence is 14 residues long. DNA for the CDR3: TGTGCCACCAGCAGAGGTTTTGGGAATCAGCCCCAGCATTTT. It codes for CATSRGFGNQPQHF.

V gene TRBV11-2 combines with J gene TRBJ2-2; D not resolved. The CDR3 is made up of 15 amino acids. Germline V CDR1 and CDR2: SGHAT, FQNNGV. The V end lost 2 bases, the J end lost 6 bases, and 13 bases lay between the germline ends. For the CDR3, the DNA is TGTGCCAGCAGCTTACCGCCCGGATGGGCCGGGGAGCTGTTTTTT. Translation: CASSLPPGWAGELFF.

V and J are TRBV19 and TRBJ1-1; D gene unclear. Trimming cost V 8 bases and J 2 bases, with 9 bases left between them. The germline CDR1 and CDR2 sequences are LNHDA and SQIVND (reference sequence). This CDR3 is built from 12 residues. The CDR3, as DNA: TGTGCCAGTGGGAGGGCAAACACTGAAGCTTTCTTT. Its protein product is CASGRANTEAFF.

This rearrangement joins TRBV29-1 to TRBJ2-5, with unresolved D. Trimming stripped 4 bases from V and 4 bases from J, with 13 bases between. Germline CDR1 reads SQVTM; CDR2 reads ANQGSEA. The CDR3 contains 13 residues. CDR3 nucleotides: TGCAGCGTTGTGGCAGCACCCCGAGAGACCCAGTACTTC. Its translation: CSVVAAPRETQYF.

The chain is built from TRBV28 and TRBJ2-7, with 8 bases identical to TRBD2. V was pared by 0 bases and J by 2 bases, with 6 bases of the junction left unmatched. The CDR3 totals 16 residues. Germline CDR1 is MDHEN and CDR2 is SYDVKM. The CDR3 sequence is CASSLWAGGKTYEQYF. DNA for the CDR3: TGTGCCAGCAGTTTATGGGCGGGAGGAAAGACCTACGAGCAGTACTTC.

This clone has only one observation. V gene TRBV4-3 combines with J gene TRBJ2-7; D gene uncertain. In germline, CDR1 is LGHNA, CDR2 YSLEER. The CDR3 is 14 amino acids. V lost 0 bases to trimming and J lost 6 bases, with 12 bases between them. CDR3 loop: CASSQDLLPPEQYF. The CDR3 bases are TGCGCCAGCAGCCAAGATCTGCTACCCCCCGAGCAGTACTTC.

The chain links TRBV7-8 to TRBJ2-1; TRBD2 matches at 7 bases. Per the germline V gene, CDR1 is SGHVS and CDR2 is FQNEAQ. The CDR3 runs 18 residues. V lost 0 bases and J lost 3; bases outside the gene matches: 11. The CDR3 loop reads CASSLAVLAGAVYNEQFF. The CDR3 region has the DNA TGTGCCAGCAGCTTAGCGGTCTTGGCGGGAGCAGTCTACAATGAGCAGTTCTTC.

The chain joins TRBV28 to TRBJ2-1; TRBD2 aligns across 9 bases. Trimming at V came to 5 bases and at J to 8 bases, leaving 13 bases not matched to a gene. Germline lookup yields CDR1 MDHEN and CDR2 SYDVKM. This CDR3 is built from 16 residues. The CDR3 is CASSPHPNSGSYEQFF. The CDR3 DNA sequence: TGTGCCAGCAGTCCCCACCCCAATAGCGGGAGCTATGAGCAGTTCTTC.

The chain links TRBV11-2 to TRBJ1-1; TRBD1 aligns across 8 bases. The germline gives CDR1 SGHAT, CDR2 FQNNGV. The CDR3 is 13 amino acids. V lost 2 bases and J lost 4; bases outside the gene matches: 0. The CDR3 DNA follows: TGTGCCAGCAGCTTACAGGGGGCCACTGAAGCTTTCTTT. Protein sequence: CASSLQGATEAFF. The variable domain in full, completed from reference TRBV11-2 and TRBJ1-1, reads EAGVAQSPRYKIIEKRQSVAFWCNPISGHATLYWYQQILGQGPKLLIQFQNNGVVDDSQLPKDRFSAERLKGVDSTLKIQPAKLEDSAVYLCASSLQGATEAFFGQGTRLTVV.

The V call is TRBV13, the J call TRBJ2-1, with 9 nucleotides matching TRBD2. V dropped 0 bases and J dropped 8; count of bases not matched to a gene: 14. The CDR3 covers 18 residues. Germline V gene sequence: CDR1 PRHDT, CDR2 FYEKMQ (reference sequence). In nucleotides, the CDR3 is TGTGCCAGCAGCTTAGGATCGGAGGCGGGAGGGCCAAGTCATGAGCAGTTCTTC. This translates into CASSLGSEAGGPSHEQFF. Looking up the rest from reference TRBV13 and TRBJ2-1 gives the full variable domain: AAGVIQSPRHLIKEKRETATLKCYPIPRHDTVYWYQQGPGQDPQFLISFYEKMQSDKGSIPDRFSAQQFSDYHSELNMSSLELGDSALYFCASSLGSEAGGPSHEQFFGPGTRLTVL.

CDR3 amino acids: CASSEGQLSGNTIYF. The CDR3 bases are TGTGCCAGCAGCGAGGGACAGCTCTCTGGAAACACCATATATTTT. The chain combines TRBV9 with TRBJ1-3, with TRBD1 identical over 7 bases. The CDR3 is 15 residues long. The ends lost 3 bases at V and 0 bases at J; junction bases unmatched: 3. CDR1 is SGDLS, CDR2 YYNGEE, per germline.

The chain joins TRBV25-1 to TRBJ2-7, with D possibly matching TRBD2 (6 bases). Germline assignment: CDR1 MGHDK and CDR2 SYGVNS. The CDR3 spans 13 residues. Trimming removed 7 bases from V and 3 bases from J, with 13 bases in between. As DNA, the CDR3 is TGTGCCAGCAAGGGAGGCGCGAGCTACGAGCAGTACTTC. This codes for CASKGGASYEQYF.

This clone has just one count. V usage is TRBV6-5 and J usage is TRBJ2-7; 9 bases align to TRBD1. CDR1 MNHEY and CDR2 SVGAGI come from the germline V gene. Trimming took 2 bases from V and 6 from J; bases not matched to a gene: 8. This CDR3 has 15 amino acids. This CDR3 reads CASSYLRDRVGEQYF. In DNA, the CDR3 is TGTGCCAGCAGTTACCTCCGGGACAGGGTGGGCGAGCAGTACTTC.

J is TRBJ2-1 and V is TRBV18; D possibly matches TRBD1 or TRBD2 (5 bases each). V lost 1 base to trimming and J lost 6 bases, with 13 bases between them. This CDR3 is 15 amino acids long. The germline gives CDR1 KGHSH, CDR2 LQKENI. CDR3 in DNA: TGTGCCAGCTCACCACTGGGCTTCGGGGCCAATGAGCAGTTCTTC. As protein: CASSPLGFGANEQFF.

The chain joins TRBV7-3 to TRBJ2-1, with 7 nucleotides matching TRBD2. From germline, CDR1 is SGHTA and CDR2 FQGTGA. V trimming: 2 bases; J trimming: 5 bases; junction bases outside the gene matches: 15. The CDR3 is made up of 18 amino acids. CDR3 in amino acids: CASSLATRDYSRHNEQFF. CDR3 in DNA: TGTGCCAGCAGCTTAGCTACTCGGGACTATTCTCGACACAATGAGCAGTTCTTC.

V usage is TRBV28 and J usage is TRBJ2-7, with 7 bases that match TRBD2. This CDR3 has 15 residues. The J segment lost 2 bases and the V segment lost 0 bases, leaving 4 bases of the junction unmatched. Germline V gene lookup returns CDR1 MDHEN and CDR2 SYDVKM. CDR3 in DNA: TGTGCCAGCAGTTTATGGGCTAGCGGTCCCTACGAGCAGTACTTC. It encodes CASSLWASGPYEQYF.

This chain joins TRBV19 and TRBJ2-1; 11 bases map to TRBD2. The CDR3 covers 14 residues. Germline values: CDR1 LNHDA, CDR2 SQIVND (reference sequence). Trimming removed 10 bases from V and 7 bases from J; junction bases left unmatched: 9. The CDR3 coding sequence is TGTGCCACGACCGATTCTAGCGGGAGGAATGAGCAGTTCTTC. Translating it yields CATTDSSGRNEQFF.

The chain carries TRBV13 and TRBJ2-7, with 7 bases that match TRBD1. Germline values: CDR1 PRHDT, CDR2 FYEKMQ (reference sequence). The CDR3 sequence is 15 residues long. The ends lost 4 bases at V and 4 bases at J; junction bases unmatched: 10. CDR3 sequence (DNA): TGTGCCAGCAGCTATTCGGGACAGTCACCGTACGAGCAGTACTTC. Translating gives CASSYSGQSPYEQYF.

This clone is a singleton in its sample. J is TRBJ1-1 and V is TRBV7-9; D is ambiguous. The CDR3 contains 12 residues. Germline V gene sequence: CDR1 SEHNR, CDR2 FQNEAQ (reference sequence). With 10 bases removed from V and 10 bases from J, the gap between germline ends came to 19 bases. The CDR3 sequence: CATSPEGEAAFF. The CDR3 coding sequence is TGTGCCACCTCACCAGAAGGTGAGGCAGCTTTCTTT.

The chain carries TRBV27 and TRBJ1-6; TRBD1 matches at 7 bases. This CDR3 has 15 amino acids. The V segment lost 4 bases and the J segment 7 bases; nucleotides outside the gene matches: 7. CDR1 and CDR2 (germline): MNHEY, SMNVEV (reference sequence). CDR3: CASSSPGTVNSPLHF. DNA for the CDR3: TGTGCCAGCAGTTCTCCCGGGACAGTCAATTCACCCCTCCACTTT.

This clone was counted a single time. The chain links TRBV30 to TRBJ2-1; a possible D gene is TRBD1 (5 bases). Trimming left V 4 bases short and J 6 bases short, with 22 bases between. This CDR3 contains 16 residues. Germline V lookup: CDR1 GTSNPN, CDR2 SVGIG (reference sequence). The CDR3 nucleotides are TGTGCCTGGATATACCCAGGGCGATACCTAGGCAATGAGCAGTTCTTC. It is translated as CAWIYPGRYLGNEQFF.

The rearrangement links TRBV10-3 to TRBJ2-1, with TRBD2 identical over 9 bases. Germline V gene sequence: CDR1 ENHRY, CDR2 SYGVKD. The CDR3 has 16 amino acids. J was trimmed by 9 bases and V by 2 bases; bases with no gene match: 11. The CDR3 sequence is CAISEPGASGISEQFF. CDR3 nucleotide sequence: TGTGCCATCAGTGAGCCAGGGGCTAGCGGGATCTCTGAGCAGTTCTTC.

The chain combines TRBV7-8 with TRBJ2-7; D is ambiguous. The CDR3 is 12 amino acids. V gave up 8 bases and J gave up 2 bases, with 10 bases separating them. The germline CDR1 and CDR2 sequences are SGHVS and FQNEAQ. Here the CDR3 reads CASGPGPYEQYF. In DNA, the CDR3 is TGTGCCAGCGGGCCGGGCCCCTACGAGCAGTACTTC.

The chain is built from TRBV9 and TRBJ2-1, with 9 bases identical to TRBD2. Germline assignment: CDR1 SGDLS and CDR2 YYNGEE. V was clipped by 0 bases and J by 7 bases; unmatched bases: 14. The CDR3 spans 18 residues. The CDR3 spells CASSVDPSGNSNFNEQFF. CDR3 DNA sequence: TGTGCCAGCAGCGTAGATCCTAGCGGGAACTCGAATTTTAATGAGCAGTTCTTC.